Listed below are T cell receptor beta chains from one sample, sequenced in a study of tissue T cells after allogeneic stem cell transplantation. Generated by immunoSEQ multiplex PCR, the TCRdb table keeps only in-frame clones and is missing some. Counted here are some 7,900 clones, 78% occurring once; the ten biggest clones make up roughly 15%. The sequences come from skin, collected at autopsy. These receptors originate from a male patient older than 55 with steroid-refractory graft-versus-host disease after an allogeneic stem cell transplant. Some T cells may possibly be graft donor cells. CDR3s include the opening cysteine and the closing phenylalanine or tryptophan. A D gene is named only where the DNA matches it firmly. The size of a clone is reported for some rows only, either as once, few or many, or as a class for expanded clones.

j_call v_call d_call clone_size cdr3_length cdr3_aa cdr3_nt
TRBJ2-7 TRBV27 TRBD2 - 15 CASSPTRAGASQQYF TGTGCCAGCAGTCCTACTCGAGCGGGGGCCAGTCAGCAGTACTTC
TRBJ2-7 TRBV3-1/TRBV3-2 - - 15 CASSLPRAGALEQYF TGTGCCAGCAGCCTGCCAAGGGCAGGGGCCTTGGAGCAGTACTTC
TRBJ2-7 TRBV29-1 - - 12 CSVWHPSYEQYF TGCAGCGTTTGGCATCCCTCCTACGAGCAGTACTTC
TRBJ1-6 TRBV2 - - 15 CASSVKDSFNSPLHF TGTGCCAGCAGTGTAAAGGACAGCTTCAATTCACCCCTCCACTTT
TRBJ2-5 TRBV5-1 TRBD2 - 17 CASSLVLAGGLGETQYF TGCGCCAGCAGCTTGGTTCTAGCGGGGGGTCTGGGGGAGACCCAGTACTTC
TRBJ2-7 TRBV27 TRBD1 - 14 CASSPDRGRYEQYF TGTGCCAGCAGTCCGGACAGGGGGCGCTACGAGCAGTACTTC
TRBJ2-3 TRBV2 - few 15 CASSEWGARTDTQYF TGTGCCAGCAGTGAGTGGGGGGCTCGCACAGATACGCAGTATTTT
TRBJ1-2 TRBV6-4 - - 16 CASSDSRLGGGDGYTF TGTGCCAGCAGTGACTCCAGGCTTGGGGGGGGCGATGGCTACACCTTC
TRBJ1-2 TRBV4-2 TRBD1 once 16 CASSQLSGQGEYGYTF TGTGCCAGCAGCCAACTGTCGGGACAGGGGGAATATGGCTACACCTTC
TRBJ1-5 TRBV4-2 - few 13 CASSQESGQPQHF TGTGCCAGCAGCCAAGAGTCGGGGCAGCCCCAGCATTTT
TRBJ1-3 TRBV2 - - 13 CASSESYGNTIYF TGTGCCAGCAGTGAATCTTACGGAAACACCATATATTTT
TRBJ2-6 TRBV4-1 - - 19 CASSQYLGAGSSGANVLTF TGCGCCAGCAGCCAATACCTCGGGGCAGGGAGCTCTGGGGCCAACGTCCTGACTTTC
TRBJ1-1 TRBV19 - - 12 CASGTAYTEAFF TGTGCCAGCGGGACTGCCTATACTGAAGCTTTCTTT
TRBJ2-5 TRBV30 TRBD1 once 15 CAWSRTGVWQETQYF TGTGCCTGGAGTAGGACAGGGGTCTGGCAAGAGACCCAGTACTTC
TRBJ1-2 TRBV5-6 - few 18 CASSFVVPRLGLGYGYTF TGTGCCAGCAGCTTTGTTGTCCCGCGACTCGGGCTGGGCTATGGCTACACCTTC
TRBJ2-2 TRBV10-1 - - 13 CASSEKVVGELFF TGCGCCAGCAGTGAAAAGGTGGTCGGGGAGCTGTTTTTT
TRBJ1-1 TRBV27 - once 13 CASSWQENTEAFF TGTGCCAGCTCGTGGCAGGAGAACACTGAAGCTTTCTTT
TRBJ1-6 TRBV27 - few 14 CASSLSSENSPLHF TGTGCCAGCAGTTTGAGCAGCGAGAATTCACCCCTCCACTTT
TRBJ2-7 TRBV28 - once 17 CASTPRVGQQGTYEQYF TGTGCCAGCACACCAAGAGTAGGGCAACAGGGAACGTACGAGCAGTACTTC
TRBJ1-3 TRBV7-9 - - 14 CASSSGCSGNTIYF TGTGCCAGCAGCTCCGGATGCTCTGGAAACACCATATATTTT
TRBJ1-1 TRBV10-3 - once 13 CAITRELSTEAFF TGTGCCATCACCCGAGAACTGAGCACTGAAGCTTTCTTT
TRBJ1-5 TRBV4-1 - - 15 CASSRLKSDNQPQHF TGCGCCAGCAGCCGCCTGAAGAGCGACAATCAGCCCCAGCATTTT
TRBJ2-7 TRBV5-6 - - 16 CASQSNGKGSSYEQYF TGTGCCAGCCAATCGAACGGGAAGGGGAGCTCCTACGAGCAGTACTTC
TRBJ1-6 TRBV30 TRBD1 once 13 CAWGQGHNSPLHF TGTGCCTGGGGACAGGGTCATAATTCACCCCTCCACTTT
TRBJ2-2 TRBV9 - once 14 CASSVVLNTGELFF TGTGCCAGCAGCGTAGTATTGAACACCGGGGAGCTGTTTTTT
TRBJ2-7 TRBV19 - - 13 CASSRKQGYEQYF TGTGCCAGTAGTAGGAAACAGGGATACGAGCAGTACTTC
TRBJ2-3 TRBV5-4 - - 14 CASSLQGSTDTQYF TGTGCCAGCAGCTTGCAGGGGAGCACAGATACGCAGTATTTT
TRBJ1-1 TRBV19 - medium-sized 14 CASSLGRGGTEAFF TGTGCCAGTAGTCTTGGGCGGGGGGGCACTGAAGCTTTCTTT
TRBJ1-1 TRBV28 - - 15 CASSLGTQLYTEAFF TGTGCCAGCAGTTTAGGGACTCAACTGTACACTGAAGCTTTCTTT
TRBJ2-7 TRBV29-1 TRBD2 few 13 CSVLAGGTYEQYF TGCAGCGTACTAGCGGGGGGGACCTACGAGCAGTACTTC
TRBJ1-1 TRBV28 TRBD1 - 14 CASRPTGDVTEAFF TGTGCCAGCCGACCAACAGGGGATGTCACTGAAGCTTTCTTT
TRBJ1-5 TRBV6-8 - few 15 CASSYGGIPVRAQHF TGTGCCAGCAGTTACGGGGGTATACCCGTTCGGGCCCAGCATTTT
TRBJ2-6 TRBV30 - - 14 CAWSSGSGANVLTF TGTGCCTGGAGCTCCGGATCAGGGGCCAACGTCCTGACTTTC
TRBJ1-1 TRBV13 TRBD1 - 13 CASSSTTGTEAFF TGTGCCAGCAGCTCCACGACAGGGACTGAAGCTTTCTTT
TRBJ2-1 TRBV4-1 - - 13 CASSQGVENEQFF TGCGCCAGCAGCCAGGGTGTAGAGAATGAGCAGTTCTTC
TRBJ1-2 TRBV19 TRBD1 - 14 CASSPQGDLYGYTF TGTGCCAGTAGTCCCCAGGGGGACCTGTATGGCTACACCTTC
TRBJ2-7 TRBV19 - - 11 CASRGVYEQYF TGTGCCAGTAGGGGGGTCTACGAGCAGTACTTC